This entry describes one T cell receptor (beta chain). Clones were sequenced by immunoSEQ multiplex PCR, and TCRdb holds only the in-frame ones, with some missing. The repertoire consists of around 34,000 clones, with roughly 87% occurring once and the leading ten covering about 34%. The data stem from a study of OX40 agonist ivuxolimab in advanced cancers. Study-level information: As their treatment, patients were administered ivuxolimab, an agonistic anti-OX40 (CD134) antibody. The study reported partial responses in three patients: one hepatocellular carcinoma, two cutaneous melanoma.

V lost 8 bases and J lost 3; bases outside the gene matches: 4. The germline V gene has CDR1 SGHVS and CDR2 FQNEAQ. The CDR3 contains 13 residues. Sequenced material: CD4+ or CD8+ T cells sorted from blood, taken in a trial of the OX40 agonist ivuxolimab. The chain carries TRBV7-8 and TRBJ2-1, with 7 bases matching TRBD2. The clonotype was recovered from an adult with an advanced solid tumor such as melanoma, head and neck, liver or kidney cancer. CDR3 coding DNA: TGTGCCAGCGGGCTAGCGGTCTACAATGAGCAGTTCTTC. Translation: CASGLAVYNEQFF. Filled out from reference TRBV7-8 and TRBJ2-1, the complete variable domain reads GAGVSQSPRYKVAKRGQDVALRCDPISGHVSLFWYQQALGQGPEFLTYFQNEAQLDKSGLPSDRFFAERPEGSVSTLKIQRTQQEDSAVYLCASGLAVYNEQFFGPGTRLTVL.